This T cell receptor (beta chain) is drawn from a study of long-term antiretroviral therapy in people with HIV. Investigators performed immunoSEQ version v3.0 at survey level. Measured with immunoSEQ multiplex PCR; TCRdb has only the in-frame clones, and not every one. The data contain about 16,000 clones, 65% to 85% of them singletons. The CDR3 totals 15 residues. The germline gives CDR1 LNHDA, CDR2 SQIVND (reference sequence). V lost 4 bases, J lost 2 bases, and 4 bases stayed unmatched. The chain combines TRBV19 with TRBJ1-2; the match to TRBD1 covers 10 bases. The specimen was unsorted PBMCs, collected around 1.3 years before starting antiretroviral therapy. The sequence was obtained from a man younger than 40 with HIV. The CDR3, as DNA: TGTGCCAGTAGTACGACAGGGGGCCAGAACTATGGCTACACCTTC. Protein sequence: CASSTTGGQNYGYTF. The entire variable domain, with the rest obtained from reference TRBV19 and TRBJ1-2, is as follows: DGGITQSPKYLFRKEGQNVTLSCEQNLNHDAMYWYRQDPGQGLRLIYYSQIVNDFQKGDIAEGYSVSREKKESFPLTVTSAQKNPTAFYLCASSTTGGQNYGYTFGSGTRLTVV.